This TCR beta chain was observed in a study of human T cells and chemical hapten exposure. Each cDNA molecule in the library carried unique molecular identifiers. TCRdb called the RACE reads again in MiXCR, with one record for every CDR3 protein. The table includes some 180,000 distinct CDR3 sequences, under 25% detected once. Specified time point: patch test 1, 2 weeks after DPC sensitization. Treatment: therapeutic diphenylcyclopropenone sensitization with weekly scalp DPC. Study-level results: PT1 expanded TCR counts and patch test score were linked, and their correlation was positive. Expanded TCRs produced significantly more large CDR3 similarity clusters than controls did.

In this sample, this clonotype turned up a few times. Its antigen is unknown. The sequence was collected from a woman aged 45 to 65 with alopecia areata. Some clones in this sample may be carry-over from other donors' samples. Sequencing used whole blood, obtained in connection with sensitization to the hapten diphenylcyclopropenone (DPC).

CDR3 sequence: CATSRLTGTGPLNEQFF. The CDR3 DNA reads as TGTGCCACCAGCAGACTGACCGGGACTGGACCTTTGAATGAGCAGTTCTTC. The chain links TRBV15 to TRBJ2-1; tentatively, D is TRBD2 (6 bases). The germline gives CDR1 LNHNV, CDR2 YYDKDF (reference sequence). This CDR3 has 17 residues. V gave up 2 bases and J gave up 7 bases, with 21 bases separating them.